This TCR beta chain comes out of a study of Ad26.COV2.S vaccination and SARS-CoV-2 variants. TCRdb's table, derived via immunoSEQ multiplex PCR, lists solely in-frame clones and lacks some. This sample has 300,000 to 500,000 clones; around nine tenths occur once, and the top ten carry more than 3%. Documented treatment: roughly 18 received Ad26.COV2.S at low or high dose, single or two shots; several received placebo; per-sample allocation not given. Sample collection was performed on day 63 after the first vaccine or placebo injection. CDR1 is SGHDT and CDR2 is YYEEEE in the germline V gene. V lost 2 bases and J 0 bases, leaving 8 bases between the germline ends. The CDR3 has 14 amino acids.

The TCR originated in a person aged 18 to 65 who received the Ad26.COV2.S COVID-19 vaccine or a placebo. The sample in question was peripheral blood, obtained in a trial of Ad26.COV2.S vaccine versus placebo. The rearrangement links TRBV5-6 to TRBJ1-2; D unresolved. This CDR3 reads CASSLWWANYGYTF. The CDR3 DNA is TGTGCCAGCAGCTTATGGTGGGCTAACTATGGCTACACCTTC. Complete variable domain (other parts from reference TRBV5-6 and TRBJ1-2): DAGVTQSPTHLIKTRGQQVTLRCSPKSGHDTVSWYQQALGQGPQFIFQYYEEEERQRGNFPDRFSGHQFPNYSSELNVNALLLGDSALYLCASSLWWANYGYTFGSGTRLTVV.